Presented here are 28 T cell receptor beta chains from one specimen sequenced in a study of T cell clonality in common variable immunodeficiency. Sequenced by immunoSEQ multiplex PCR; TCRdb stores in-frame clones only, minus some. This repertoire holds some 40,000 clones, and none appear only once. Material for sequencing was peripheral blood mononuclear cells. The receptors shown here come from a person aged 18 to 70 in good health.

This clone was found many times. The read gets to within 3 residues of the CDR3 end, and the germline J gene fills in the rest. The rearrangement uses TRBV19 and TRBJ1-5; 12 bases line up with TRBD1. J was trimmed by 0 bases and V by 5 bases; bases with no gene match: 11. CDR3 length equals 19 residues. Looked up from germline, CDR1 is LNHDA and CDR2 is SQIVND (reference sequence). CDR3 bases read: TGTGCCAGTAGTCGAACCGGGACAGGGGGCGCTTTTAGCAATCAGCCC. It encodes CASSRTGTGGAFSNQP. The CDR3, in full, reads CASSRTGTGGAFSNQPQHF.

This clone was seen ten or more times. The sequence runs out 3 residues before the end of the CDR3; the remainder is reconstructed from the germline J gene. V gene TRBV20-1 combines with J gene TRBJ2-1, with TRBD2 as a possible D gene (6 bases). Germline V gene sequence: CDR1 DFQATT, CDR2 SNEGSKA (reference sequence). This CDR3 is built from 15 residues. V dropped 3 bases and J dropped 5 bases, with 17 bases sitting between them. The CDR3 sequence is CSASQKGLRNNEQFF. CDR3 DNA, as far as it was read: TGCAGTGCTAGTCAGAAGGGACTCCGAAACAATGAG.

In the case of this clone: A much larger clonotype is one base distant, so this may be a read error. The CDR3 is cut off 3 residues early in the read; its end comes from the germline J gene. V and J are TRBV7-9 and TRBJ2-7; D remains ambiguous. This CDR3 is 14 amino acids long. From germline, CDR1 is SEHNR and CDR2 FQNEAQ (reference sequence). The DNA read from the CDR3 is TGTGCCATCAGCCCCCCGGGTTCCTTCTACGAG. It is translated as CAISPPGSFYE. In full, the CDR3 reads CAISPPGSFYEQYF.

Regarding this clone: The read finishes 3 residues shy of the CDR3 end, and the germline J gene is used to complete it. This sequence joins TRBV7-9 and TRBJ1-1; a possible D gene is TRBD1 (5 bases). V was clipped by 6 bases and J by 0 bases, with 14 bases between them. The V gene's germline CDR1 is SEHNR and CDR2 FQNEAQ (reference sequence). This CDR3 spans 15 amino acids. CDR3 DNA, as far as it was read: TGTGCCAGCAGACGATCAACAGGCATGAACACTGAA. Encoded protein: CASRRSTGMNTE. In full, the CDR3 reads CASRRSTGMNTEAFF.

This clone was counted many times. CDR3 region: CATSDLPGQVANTGELFF. The part of the CDR3 DNA that was read is TGTGCCACCAGTGATTTGCCCGGACAGGTGGCGAACACCGGGGAG. This rearrangement joins TRBV24-1 to TRBJ2-2; 7 positions agree with TRBD1. The DNA ends 3 residues before the CDR3 does, and the rest of the CDR3 is filled in from the germline J gene. J was trimmed by 0 bases and V by 0 bases; bases with no gene match: 6. This CDR3 contains 18 residues. CDR1 KGHDR and CDR2 SFDVKD come from the germline V gene.

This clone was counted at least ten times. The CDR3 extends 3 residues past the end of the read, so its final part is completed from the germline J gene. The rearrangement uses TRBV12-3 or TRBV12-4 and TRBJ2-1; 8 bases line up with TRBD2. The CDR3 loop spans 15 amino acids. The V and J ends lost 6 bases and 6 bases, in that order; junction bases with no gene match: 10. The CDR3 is CASSPSGSGGNEQFF. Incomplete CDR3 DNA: TGTGCCAGCAGCCCCTCCGGCAGCGGGGGCAATGAG.

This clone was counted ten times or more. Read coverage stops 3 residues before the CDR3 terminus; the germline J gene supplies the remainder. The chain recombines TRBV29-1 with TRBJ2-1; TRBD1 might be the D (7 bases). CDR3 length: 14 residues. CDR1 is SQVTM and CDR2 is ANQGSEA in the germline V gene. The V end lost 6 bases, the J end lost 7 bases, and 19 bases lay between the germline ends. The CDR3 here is CSVSTGLAGNEQFF. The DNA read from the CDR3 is TGCAGCGTCTCGACAGGGCTGGCGGGAAATGAG.

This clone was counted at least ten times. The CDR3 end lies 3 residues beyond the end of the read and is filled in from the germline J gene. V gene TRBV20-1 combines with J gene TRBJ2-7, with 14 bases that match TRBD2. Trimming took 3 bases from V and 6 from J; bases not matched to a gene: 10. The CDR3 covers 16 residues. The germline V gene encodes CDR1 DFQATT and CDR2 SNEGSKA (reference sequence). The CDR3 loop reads CSARGGLAGVGGEQYF. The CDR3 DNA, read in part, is TGCAGTGCTAGGGGGGGACTAGCGGGAGTAGGCGGCGAG.

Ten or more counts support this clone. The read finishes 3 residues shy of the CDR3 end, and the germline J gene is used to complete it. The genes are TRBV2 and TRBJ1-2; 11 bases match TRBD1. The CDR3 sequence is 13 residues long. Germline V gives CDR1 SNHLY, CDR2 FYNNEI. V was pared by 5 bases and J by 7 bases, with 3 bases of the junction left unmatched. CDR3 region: CASSLDRGLGYTF. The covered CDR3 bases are TGTGCCAGCAGTTTGGACAGGGGGCTTGGC.

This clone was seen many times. The sequenced CDR3 bases are TGTGCCAGCAGGAATCAGGGAGGGGGCACTGAA. Protein product: CASRNQGGGTE. The whole CDR3 protein reads CASRNQGGGTEAFF. J is TRBJ1-1 and V is TRBV5-4; tentatively, D is TRBD1 (6 bases). The read halts 3 residues ahead of the CDR3 end, with the missing end drawn from the germline J gene. CDR1 is SGHNT, CDR2 YYREEE, per germline (reference sequence). The V end lost 5 bases, the J end lost 4 bases, and 15 bases lay between the germline ends. The CDR3 covers 14 residues.

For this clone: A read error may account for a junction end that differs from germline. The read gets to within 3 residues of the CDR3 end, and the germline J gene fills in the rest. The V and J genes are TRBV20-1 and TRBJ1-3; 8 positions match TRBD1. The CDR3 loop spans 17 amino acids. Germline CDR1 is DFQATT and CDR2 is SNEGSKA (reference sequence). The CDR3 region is CSAKMNQGAQGGDTIYF. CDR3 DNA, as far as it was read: TGCAGTGCCAAAATGAACCAGGGGGCGCAAGGTGGAGACACC.

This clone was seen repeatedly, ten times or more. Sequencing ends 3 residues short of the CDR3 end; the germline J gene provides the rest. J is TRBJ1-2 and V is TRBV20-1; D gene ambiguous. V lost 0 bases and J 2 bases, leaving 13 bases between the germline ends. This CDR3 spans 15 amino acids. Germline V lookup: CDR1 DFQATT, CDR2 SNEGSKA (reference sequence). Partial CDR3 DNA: TGCAGTGCTAGAGATTCAAACATCCTGAACTATGGC. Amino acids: CSARDSNILNYG. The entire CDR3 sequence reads CSARDSNILNYGYTF.

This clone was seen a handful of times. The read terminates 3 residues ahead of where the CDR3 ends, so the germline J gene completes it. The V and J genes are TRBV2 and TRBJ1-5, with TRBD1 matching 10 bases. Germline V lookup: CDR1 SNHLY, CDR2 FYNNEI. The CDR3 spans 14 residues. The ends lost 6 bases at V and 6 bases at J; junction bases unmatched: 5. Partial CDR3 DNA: TGTGCCAGCAGACTTGACAGGGGGCTTCAGCCC. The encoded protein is CASRLDRGLQP. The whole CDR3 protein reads CASRLDRGLQPQHF.

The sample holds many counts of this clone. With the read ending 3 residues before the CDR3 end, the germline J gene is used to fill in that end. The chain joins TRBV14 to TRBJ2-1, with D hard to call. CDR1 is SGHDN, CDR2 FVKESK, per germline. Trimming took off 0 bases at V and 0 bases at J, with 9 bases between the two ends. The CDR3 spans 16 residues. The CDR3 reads CASSQEWPSSYNEQFF. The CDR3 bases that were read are TGTGCCAGCAGCCAAGAGTGGCCCAGCTCCTACAATGAG.

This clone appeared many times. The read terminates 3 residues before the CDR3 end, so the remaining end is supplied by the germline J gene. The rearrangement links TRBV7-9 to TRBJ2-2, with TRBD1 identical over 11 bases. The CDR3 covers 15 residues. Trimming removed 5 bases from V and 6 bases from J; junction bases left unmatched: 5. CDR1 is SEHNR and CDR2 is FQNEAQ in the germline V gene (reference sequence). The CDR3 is CASSAGTGGPGELFF. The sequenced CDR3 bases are TGTGCCAGCAGCGCCGGGACAGGGGGGCCCGGGGAG.

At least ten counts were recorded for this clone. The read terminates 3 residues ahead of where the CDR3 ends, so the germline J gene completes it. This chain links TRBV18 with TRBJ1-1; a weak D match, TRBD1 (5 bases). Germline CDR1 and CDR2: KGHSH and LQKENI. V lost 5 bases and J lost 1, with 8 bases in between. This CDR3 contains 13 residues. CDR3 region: CASSGAPNTEAFF. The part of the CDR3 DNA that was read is TGTGCCAGCTCAGGGGCTCCGAACACTGAA.

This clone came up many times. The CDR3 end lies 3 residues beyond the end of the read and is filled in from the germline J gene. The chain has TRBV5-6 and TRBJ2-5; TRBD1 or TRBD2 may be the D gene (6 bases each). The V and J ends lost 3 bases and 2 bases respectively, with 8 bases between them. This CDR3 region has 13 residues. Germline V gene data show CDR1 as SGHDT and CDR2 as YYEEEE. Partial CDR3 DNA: TGTGCCAGCAGCTGGAGGGGGCAAGAGACC. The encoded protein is CASSWRGQET. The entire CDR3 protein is CASSWRGQETQYF.

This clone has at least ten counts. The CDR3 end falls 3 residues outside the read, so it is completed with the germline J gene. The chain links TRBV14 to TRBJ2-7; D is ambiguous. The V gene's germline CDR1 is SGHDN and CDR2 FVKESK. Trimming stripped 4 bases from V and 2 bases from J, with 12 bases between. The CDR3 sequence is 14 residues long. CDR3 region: CASSPLPGTYEQYF. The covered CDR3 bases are TGTGCCAGCAGCCCCCTCCCCGGTACCTACGAG.

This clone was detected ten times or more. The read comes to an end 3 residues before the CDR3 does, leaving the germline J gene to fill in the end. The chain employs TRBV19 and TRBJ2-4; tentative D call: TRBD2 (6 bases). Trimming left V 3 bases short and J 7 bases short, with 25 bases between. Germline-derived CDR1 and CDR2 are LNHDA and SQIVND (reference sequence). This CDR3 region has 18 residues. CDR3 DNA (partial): TGTGCCAGTAGTATTTCCTCCGGGCTAGCGAGCGCCGGGAACATT. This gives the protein CASSISSGLASAGNI. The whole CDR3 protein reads CASSISSGLASAGNIQYF. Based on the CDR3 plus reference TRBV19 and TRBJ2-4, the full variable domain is DGGITQSPKYLFRKEGQNVTLSCEQNLNHDAMYWYRQDPGQGLRLIYYSQIVNDFQKGDIAEGYSVSREKKESFPLTVTSAQKNPTAFYLCASSISSGLASAGNIQYFGAGTRLSVL.

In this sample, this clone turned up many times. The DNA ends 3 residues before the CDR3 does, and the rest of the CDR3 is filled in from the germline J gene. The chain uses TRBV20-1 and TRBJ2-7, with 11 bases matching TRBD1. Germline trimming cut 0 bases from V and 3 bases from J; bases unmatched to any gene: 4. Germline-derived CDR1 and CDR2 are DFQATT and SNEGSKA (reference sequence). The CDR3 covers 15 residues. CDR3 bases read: TGCAGTGCTAGAGATCCCGGGACAGGGGGCTACGAG. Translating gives CSARDPGTGGYE. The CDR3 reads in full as CSARDPGTGGYEQYF.

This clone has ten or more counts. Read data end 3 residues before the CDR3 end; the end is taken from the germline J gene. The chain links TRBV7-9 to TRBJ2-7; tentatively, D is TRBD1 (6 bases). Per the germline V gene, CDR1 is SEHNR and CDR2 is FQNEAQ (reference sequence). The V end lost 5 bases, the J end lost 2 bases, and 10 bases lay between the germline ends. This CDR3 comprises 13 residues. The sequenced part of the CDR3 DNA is TGTGCCAGCAGCGGGGACATACCCTACGAG. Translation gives CASSGDIPYE. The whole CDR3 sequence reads CASSGDIPYEQYF.

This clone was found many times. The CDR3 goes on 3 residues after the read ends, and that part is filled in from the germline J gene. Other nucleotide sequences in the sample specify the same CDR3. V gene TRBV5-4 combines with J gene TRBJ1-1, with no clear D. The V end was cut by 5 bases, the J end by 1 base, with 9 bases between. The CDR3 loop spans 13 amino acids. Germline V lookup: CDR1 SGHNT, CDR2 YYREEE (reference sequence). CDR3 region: CASRLGRNTEAFF. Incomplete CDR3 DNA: TGTGCCAGCAGACTAGGACGGAACACTGAA.

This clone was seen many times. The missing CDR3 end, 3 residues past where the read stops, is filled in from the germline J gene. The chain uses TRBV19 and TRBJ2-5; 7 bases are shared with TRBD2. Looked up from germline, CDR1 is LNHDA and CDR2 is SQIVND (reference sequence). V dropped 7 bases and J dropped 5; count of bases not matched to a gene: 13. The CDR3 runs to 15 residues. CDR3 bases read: TGTGCCAGTACCAGAGGGACTACAACTGTGGAGACC. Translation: CASTRGTTTVET. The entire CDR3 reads CASTRGTTTVETQYF.

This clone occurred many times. The CDR3: CASSEGGDQPQHF. CDR3 DNA (partial): TGCGCCAGCAGTGAGGGAGGGGATCAGCCC. The rearrangement joins TRBV10-1 to TRBJ1-5; tentatively, D is TRBD1 (5 bases). The sequence runs out 3 residues before the end of the CDR3; the remainder is reconstructed from the germline J gene. Deletions cut 2 bases from V and 5 bases from J, with 7 bases between. This CDR3 contains 13 residues. Germline assignment: CDR1 WNHNN and CDR2 SYGVQD (reference sequence).

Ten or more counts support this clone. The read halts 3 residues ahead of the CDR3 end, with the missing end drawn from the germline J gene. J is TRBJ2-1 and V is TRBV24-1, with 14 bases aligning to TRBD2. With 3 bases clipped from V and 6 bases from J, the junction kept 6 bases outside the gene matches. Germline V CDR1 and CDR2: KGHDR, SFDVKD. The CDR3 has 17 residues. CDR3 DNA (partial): TGTGCCACCAGTGATCCCGGGACTAGCGGGAGTAGCAATGAG. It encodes CATSDPGTSGSSNE. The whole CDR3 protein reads CATSDPGTSGSSNEQFF.

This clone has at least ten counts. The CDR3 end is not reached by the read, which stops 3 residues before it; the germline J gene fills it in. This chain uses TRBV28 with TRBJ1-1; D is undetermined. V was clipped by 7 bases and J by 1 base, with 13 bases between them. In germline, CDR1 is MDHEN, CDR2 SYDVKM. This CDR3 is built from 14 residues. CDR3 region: CASNVQFTNTEAFF. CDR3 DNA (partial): TGTGCCAGCAATGTACAGTTTACGAACACTGAA.

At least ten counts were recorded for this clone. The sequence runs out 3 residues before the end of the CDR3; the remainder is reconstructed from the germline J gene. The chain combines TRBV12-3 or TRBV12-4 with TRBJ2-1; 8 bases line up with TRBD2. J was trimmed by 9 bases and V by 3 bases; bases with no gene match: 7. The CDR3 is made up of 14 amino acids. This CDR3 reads CASSFGLAVTEQFF. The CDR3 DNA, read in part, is TGTGCCAGCAGTTTCGGACTAGCTGTTACTGAG.

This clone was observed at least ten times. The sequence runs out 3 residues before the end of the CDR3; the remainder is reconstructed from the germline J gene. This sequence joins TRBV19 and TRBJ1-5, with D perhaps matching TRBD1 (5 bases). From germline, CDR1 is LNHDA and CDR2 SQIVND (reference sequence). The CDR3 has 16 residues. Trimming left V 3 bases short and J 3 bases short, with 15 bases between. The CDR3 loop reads CASSIYSDGHNQPQHF. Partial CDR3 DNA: TGTGCCAGTAGTATCTACTCGGACGGACACAATCAGCCC.